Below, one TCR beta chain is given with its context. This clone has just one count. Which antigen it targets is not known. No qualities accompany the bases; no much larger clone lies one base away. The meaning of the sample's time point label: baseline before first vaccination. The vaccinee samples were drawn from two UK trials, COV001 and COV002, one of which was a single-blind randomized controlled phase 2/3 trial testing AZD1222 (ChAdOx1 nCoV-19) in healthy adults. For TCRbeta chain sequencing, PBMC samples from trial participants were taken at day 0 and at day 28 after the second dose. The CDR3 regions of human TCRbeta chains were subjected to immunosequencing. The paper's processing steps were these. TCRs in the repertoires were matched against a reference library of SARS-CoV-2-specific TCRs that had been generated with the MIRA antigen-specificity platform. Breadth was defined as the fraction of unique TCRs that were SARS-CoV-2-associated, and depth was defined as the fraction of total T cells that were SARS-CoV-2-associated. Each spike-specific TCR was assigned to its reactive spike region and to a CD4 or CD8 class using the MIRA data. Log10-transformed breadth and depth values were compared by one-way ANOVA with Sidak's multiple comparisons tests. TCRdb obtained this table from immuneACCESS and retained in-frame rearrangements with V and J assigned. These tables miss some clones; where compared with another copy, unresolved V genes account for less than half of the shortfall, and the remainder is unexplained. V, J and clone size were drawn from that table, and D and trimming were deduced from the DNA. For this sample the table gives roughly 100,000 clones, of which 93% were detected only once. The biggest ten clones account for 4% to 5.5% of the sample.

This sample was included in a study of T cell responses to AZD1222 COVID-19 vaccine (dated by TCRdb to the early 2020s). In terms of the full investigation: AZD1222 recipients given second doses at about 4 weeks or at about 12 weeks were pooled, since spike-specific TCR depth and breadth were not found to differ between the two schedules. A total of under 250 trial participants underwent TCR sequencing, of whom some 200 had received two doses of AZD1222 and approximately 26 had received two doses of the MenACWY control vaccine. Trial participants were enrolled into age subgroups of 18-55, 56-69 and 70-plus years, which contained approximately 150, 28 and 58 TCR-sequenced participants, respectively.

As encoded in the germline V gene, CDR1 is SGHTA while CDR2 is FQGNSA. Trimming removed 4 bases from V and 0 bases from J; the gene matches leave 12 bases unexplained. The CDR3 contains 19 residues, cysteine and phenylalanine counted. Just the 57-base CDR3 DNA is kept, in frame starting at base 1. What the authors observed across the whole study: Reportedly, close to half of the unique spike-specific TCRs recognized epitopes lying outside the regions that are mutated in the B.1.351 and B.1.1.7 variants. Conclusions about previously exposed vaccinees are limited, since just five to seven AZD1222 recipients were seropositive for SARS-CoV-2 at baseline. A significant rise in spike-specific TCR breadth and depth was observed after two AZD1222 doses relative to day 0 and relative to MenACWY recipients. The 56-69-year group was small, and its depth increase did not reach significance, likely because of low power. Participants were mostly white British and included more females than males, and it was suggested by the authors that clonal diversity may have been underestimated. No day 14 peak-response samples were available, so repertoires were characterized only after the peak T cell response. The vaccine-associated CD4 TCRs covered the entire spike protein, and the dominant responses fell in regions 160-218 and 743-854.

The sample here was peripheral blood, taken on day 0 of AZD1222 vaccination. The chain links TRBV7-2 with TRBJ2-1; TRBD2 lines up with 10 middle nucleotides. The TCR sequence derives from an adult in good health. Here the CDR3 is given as CASSSLASGSWSSYNEQFF. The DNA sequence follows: TGTGCCAGCAGCTCATTGGCTAGCGGGAGTTGGAGCTCCTACAATGAGCAGTTCTTC.